This entry lists 20 T cell receptor beta chains sequenced from one sample in a study of circulating tumor DNA in untreated peripheral T-cell lymphoma (TCRdb year 2021). Library creation used the immunoSEQ multiplex PCR assay. In TCRdb, the immuneACCESS table is reduced to in-frame sequences with V and J assigned. These tables do not hold every clone; where another copy was compared, an unresolved V gene accounts for under half, and the others remain unexplained. The sample table shows roughly 140 clones, and 85% to 90% are seen once. The ten most abundant clones make up about 10% of the sample. The material sequenced was cell-free DNA from blood serum. Source of these receptors: a human donor with peripheral T-cell lymphoma.

This chain links TRBV5-5 with TRBJ1-5; D not certain. The CDR3 runs 15 residues. Deletions cut 0 bases from V and 3 bases from J, with 10 bases between. CDR1 and CDR2 from the germline V gene are SGHKS and YYEKEE (reference sequence). The CDR3 DNA sequence: TGTGCCAGCAGCTTGGAGGGTGAGGACAATCAGCCCCAGCATTTT. Its protein product is CASSLEGEDNQPQHF.

The chain couples TRBV30 to TRBJ1-6; 7 bases align to TRBD1. The V segment lost 5 bases and the J segment 6 bases; nucleotides outside the gene matches: 4. The CDR3 runs to 13 residues. CDR1 and CDR2 from the germline V gene are GTSNPN and SVGIG (reference sequence). The chain's CDR3 is CAWADRANSPLHF. CDR3 nucleotides: TGTGCCTGGGCAGACAGGGCTAATTCACCCCTCCACTTT.

This clone was picked up a small number of times. The chain joins TRBV9 to TRBJ1-3, with a tentative D call TRBD1 (6 bases). Trimming pared 0 bases from V and 8 bases from J, leaving 12 bases between. This CDR3 region has 14 residues. Germline V gene sequence: CDR1 SGDLS, CDR2 YYNGEE. CDR3 DNA sequence: TGTGCCAGCAGCGTAGCAGGGGCGATGGACACCATATATTTT. This gives the protein CASSVAGAMDTIYF.

The gene calls are TRBV7-9 and TRBJ1-3; no clear D gene. Trimming took 1 base from V and 8 from J, leaving 6 bases between them. Germline V gene sequence: CDR1 SEHNR, CDR2 FQNEAQ (reference sequence). This CDR3 region has 12 residues. CDR3 nucleotide sequence: TGTGCCAGCAGCTTAGTGAGGGACACCATATATTTT. Its protein product is CASSLVRDTIYF.

This sequence joins TRBV15 and TRBJ1-2; maybe TRBD1 (5 bases). V shed 0 bases and J shed 5 bases, with 16 bases lying between them. Germline V gives CDR1 LNHNV, CDR2 YYDKDF (reference sequence). The CDR3 totals 16 residues. Here the CDR3 reads CATSRDRGRQPYGYTF. In DNA form, the CDR3 reads TGTGCCACCAGCAGAGATCGGGGTAGACAGCCATATGGCTACACCTTC. The full variable domain, with the rest looked up from reference TRBV15 and TRBJ1-2, is DAMVIQNPRYQVTQFGKPVTLSCSQTLNHNVMYWYQQKSSQAPKLLFHYYDKDFNNEADTPDNFQSRRPNTSFCFLDIRSPGLGDTAMYLCATSRDRGRQPYGYTFGSGTRLTVV.

This clone has only one observation. The chain is built from TRBV6-6 and TRBJ1-1; a weak D match, TRBD1 (6 bases). The V gene's germline CDR1 is MNHNY and CDR2 SVGAGI (reference sequence). With 3 bases removed from V and 1 base from J, the gap between germline ends came to 9 bases. This CDR3 contains 14 residues. CDR3 residues: CASSYGRGNTEAFF. CDR3 DNA sequence: TGTGCCAGCAGTTATGGCAGGGGGAACACTGAAGCTTTCTTT.

The gene calls are TRBV6-5 and TRBJ1-1; D is uncertain. The CDR3 has 15 amino acids. The germline V and J ends were trimmed by 4 bases and 2 bases, with 14 bases remaining between them. CDR1 is MNHEY, CDR2 SVGAGI, per germline. The CDR3 here is CASSLGRVSNTEAFF. In nucleotides, the CDR3 is TGTGCCAGCAGTTTGGGAAGAGTTTCTAACACTGAAGCTTTCTTT.

The chain couples TRBV19 to TRBJ1-2; D is unclear. Trimming shortened V by 4 bases and J by 4 bases, and 19 bases separated the two germline ends. Germline V gives CDR1 LNHDA, CDR2 SQIVND (reference sequence). The CDR3 has 16 residues. The CDR3, as DNA: TGTGCCAGTAGTAGCATAGTGACAAAAAAGACCTATGGCTACACCTTC. This sequence encodes CASSSIVTKKTYGYTF.

The J gene is TRBJ2-7, the V gene TRBV4-3, with D possibly being TRBD1 or TRBD2 (6 bases each). Trimming took 0 bases from V and 2 from J, leaving 14 bases between them. CDR3 length: 16 amino acids. The germline V gene has CDR1 LGHNA and CDR2 YSLEER. The chain's CDR3 is CASSQDTRGVTYEQYF. DNA for the CDR3: TGCGCCAGCAGCCAAGATACGAGGGGGGTTACCTACGAGCAGTACTTC.

The chain recombines TRBV29-1 with TRBJ2-1; 7 nucleotides agree with TRBD1. The ends lost 1 base at V and 0 bases at J; junction bases unmatched: 3. CDR1 is SQVTM, CDR2 ANQGSEA, per germline. The CDR3 runs to 15 residues. The CDR3 protein is CSVEVWDSSYNEQFF. The CDR3 nucleotides read TGCAGCGTTGAAGTTTGGGACAGCTCCTACAATGAGCAGTTCTTC.

CDR3 loop: CASSSPHCIRQSRANVLTF. Written as DNA, the CDR3 is TGTGCCAGCAGTAGTCCGCACTGCATTCGACAAAGTCGGGCCAACGTCCTGACTTTC. The chain employs TRBV2 and TRBJ2-6; D is undetermined. The V and J ends lost 5 bases and 5 bases respectively, with 25 bases between them. CDR1 SNHLY and CDR2 FYNNEI come from the germline V gene. The length of the CDR3 is 19 residues.

This clone appeared once. This chain connects TRBV10-3 to TRBJ1-1; weak D call: TRBD1 (6 bases). The CDR3 is 11 residues long. Per germline, CDR1 ENHRY and CDR2 SYGVKD. Trimming left V 6 bases short and J 8 bases short, with 10 bases between. In DNA, the CDR3 is TGTGCCATCAGGAGACAGGAAGAAGCTTTCTTT. It encodes CAIRRQEEAFF.

This chain links TRBV10-3 with TRBJ1-3; D may be TRBD1 (6 bases). Trimming cost V 4 bases and J 0 bases, with 10 bases left between them. From germline, CDR1 is ENHRY and CDR2 SYGVKD. The CDR3 runs 15 residues. The CDR3 loop reads CAISGGGFSGNTIYF. For the CDR3, the DNA is TGTGCCATCAGTGGAGGGGGGTTCTCTGGAAACACCATATATTTT.

The CDR3 reads CASSLSMRGELFF. DNA for the CDR3: TGCGCCAGCAGCTTGTCCATGAGGGGGGAGCTGTTTTTT. The rearrangement links TRBV5-1 to TRBJ2-2; D gene uncertain. Germline lookup yields CDR1 SGHRS and CDR2 YFSETQ. This CDR3 contains 13 residues. Trimming removed 1 base at V and 8 bases at J, with 9 bases between.

The V gene is TRBV6-6, the J gene TRBJ1-1; D uncertain. This CDR3 spans 13 amino acids. The ends were cut back, 3 bases at V and 8 bases at J, with 13 bases in the middle. In germline, CDR1 is MNHNY, CDR2 SVGAGI (reference sequence). The CDR3 loop is CASSYTRTAEAFF. In nucleotides, the CDR3 is TGTGCCAGCAGTTATACCAGAACAGCGGAAGCTTTCTTT.

V gene TRBV27 combines with J gene TRBJ1-2; 8 bases are a match to TRBD1. The CDR3 totals 14 residues. The germline V gene encodes CDR1 MNHEY and CDR2 SMNVEV (reference sequence). Trimming cost V 5 bases and J 4 bases; bases outside gene matches: 6. Here the CDR3 DNA reads TGTGCCAGCAGTCCCAGCCAGGGGGCCTATGGCTACACCTTC. This translates into CASSPSQGAYGYTF.

The V call is TRBV28, the J call TRBJ1-1; D unclear. The CDR3 totals 14 residues. The V gene lost 2 bases and the J gene lost 5 bases, with 12 bases spanning the gap. Germline loops: CDR1 MDHEN, CDR2 SYDVKM. In nucleotides, the CDR3 is TGTGCCAGCAGTTTAGTGACGGTTCAAACTGAAGCTTTCTTT. Translating it yields CASSLVTVQTEAFF. Drawing the rest from reference TRBV28 and TRBJ1-1, the complete variable domain is DVKVTQSSRYLVKRTGEKVFLECVQDMDHENMFWYRQDPGLGLRLIYFSYDVKMKEKGDIPEGYSVSREKKERFSLILESASTNQTSMYLCASSLVTVQTEAFFGQGTRLTVV.

This clone was recorded once. The chain links TRBV28 to TRBJ2-7; no reliable D call. The CDR3 is 14 residues long. Trimming stripped 10 bases from V and 2 bases from J, with 18 bases between. Germline CDR1 is MDHEN and CDR2 is SYDVKM. CDR3 DNA: TGTGCCACGACCGAGTACAGTAGCACCTACGAGCAGTACTTC. Amino acids: CATTEYSSTYEQYF.

This clone occurred once. The rearrangement joins TRBV7-3 to TRBJ2-2; a weak D match, TRBD1 (6 bases). The CDR3 spans 14 residues. The germline CDR1 and CDR2 sequences are SGHTA and FQGTGA. Between the trimmed V and J ends, which lost 5 bases and 7 bases, there was a span of 14 bases. The CDR3 sequence: CASSPQGHGGELFF. The DNA of the CDR3 is TGTGCCAGCAGCCCCCAGGGGCATGGCGGGGAGCTGTTTTTT.

The rearrangement links TRBV6-5 to TRBJ2-1; 10 bases are a match to TRBD2. The ends lost 10 bases at V and 7 bases at J; junction bases unmatched: 13. This CDR3 is 15 amino acids long. Germline loops: CDR1 MNHEY, CDR2 SVGAGI. CDR3 DNA: TGTGCCACCAATCAGGGGCTAGCGGGAGCAAATGAGCAGTTCTTC. This sequence encodes CATNQGLAGANEQFF.